This is a list of T cell receptor beta chains from one sample in a study of blood T cells in healthy people across ages. TCRdb itself ran the 5' RACE reads through MiXCR, one entry per CDR3 protein. The sample comprises about 1 million distinct CDR3 sequences, over 35% of which are singletons, and approximately 17% rests with the top ten. Sequenced input: blood. The source is an older woman in good health. CDR3s include the opening cysteine and the closing phenylalanine or tryptophan. D genes are given only for firm matches. A clone size is listed for some rows: how often the clone was seen (once, few, many), or a class if it is expanded.

V gene: TRBV20-1
D gene: TRBD2
J gene: TRBJ2-7
clone size: -
CDR3 DNA: TGCAGTACTAGCCGTCTAGCGGGAAGCGAGCAGTACTTC
CDR3 protein: CSTSRLAGSEQYF

V gene: TRBV2
D gene: -
J gene: TRBJ2-7
clone size: once
CDR3 DNA: TGTGCCAGCAGTGCCCGGTCCCCCTACGAGCAGTACTTC
CDR3 protein: CASSARSPYEQYF

V gene: TRBV5-1
D gene: TRBD2
J gene: TRBJ2-3
clone size: -
CDR3 DNA: TGCGCCAGCAGCCCGGGACTAGCGGCGGAGTGGAGAAGGGATACGCAGTATTTT
CDR3 protein: CASSPGLAAEWRRDTQYF

V gene: TRBV20-1
D gene: TRBD2
J gene: TRBJ2-7
clone size: -
CDR3 DNA: TGCAGTGCTCATAGCGGGAGGGCCTACGAGCAGTACTTC
CDR3 protein: CSAHSGRAYEQYF

V gene: TRBV7-3
D gene: TRBD2
J gene: TRBJ2-1
clone size: few
CDR3 DNA: TGTGCCAGCAGCTTAACGGGACTAGCGTCCAATGAGCAGTTCTTC
CDR3 protein: CASSLTGLASNEQFF

V gene: TRBV12-3/TRBV12-4
D gene: TRBD2
J gene: TRBJ2-1
clone size: once
CDR3 DNA: TGTGCCAGCAGCCAGGCATTAGCGGGAGGTCACAATGAGCAGTTCTTC
CDR3 protein: CASSQALAGGHNEQFF

V gene: TRBV6-1
D gene: -
J gene: TRBJ2-7
clone size: -
CDR3 DNA: TGTGCCAGCAGTGACTCCGGACAGAATTATTACAATGAGCAGTACTTC
CDR3 protein: CASSDSGQNYYNEQYF

V gene: TRBV29-1
D gene: TRBD2
J gene: TRBJ2-1
clone size: few
CDR3 DNA: TGCAGCGTTGAAGACTCGAGGACTAGCGGGGAGCAGTTCTTC
CDR3 protein: CSVEDSRTSGEQFF

V gene: TRBV10-3
D gene: -
J gene: TRBJ2-7
clone size: -
CDR3 DNA: TGTGCCATCAGTGAGGAGGGGAGGGGGGGACGCGTTCCCTACGAGCAGTACTTC
CDR3 protein: CAISEEGRGGRVPYEQYF

V gene: TRBV7-2
D gene: -
J gene: TRBJ1-4
clone size: -
CDR3 DNA: TGTGCCAGCAGCTTAGCGTCGGCAGTCGCAACTAATGAAAAACTGTTTTTT
CDR3 protein: CASSLASAVATNEKLFF

V gene: TRBV15
D gene: TRBD1
J gene: TRBJ2-5
clone size: few
CDR3 DNA: TGTGCCACCAGCAGTAGACAGGGTGTACAAGAGACCCAGTACTTC
CDR3 protein: CATSSRQGVQETQYF

V gene: TRBV12-3/TRBV12-4
D gene: -
J gene: TRBJ1-2
clone size: many
CDR3 DNA: TGTGCCAGCAGTTTGGGGGGTGGCTACACCTTC
CDR3 protein: CASSLGGGYTF

V gene: TRBV18
D gene: TRBD1
J gene: TRBJ1-2
clone size: -
CDR3 DNA: TGTGCCAGCTCACCACTACCGGGACAGGGGGAGTATGGCTACACCTTC
CDR3 protein: CASSPLPGQGEYGYTF

V gene: TRBV28
D gene: TRBD1
J gene: TRBJ2-4
clone size: -
CDR3 DNA: TGTGCCAGCAGTGCACCGGCGACAGGGCAGTACTTC
CDR3 protein: CASSAPATGQYF

V gene: TRBV4-1
D gene: -
J gene: TRBJ2-7
clone size: few
CDR3 DNA: TGCGCCAGCAGCCAAGTGGCTAGCGCCTCCTACGAGCAGTACTTC
CDR3 protein: CASSQVASASYEQYF

V gene: TRBV5-1
D gene: -
J gene: TRBJ2-7
clone size: many
CDR3 DNA: TGCGCCAGCAGCTTGAGCGCAGCAACCTCCTACGAGCAGTACTTC
CDR3 protein: CASSLSAATSYEQYF

V gene: TRBV6-5
D gene: -
J gene: TRBJ2-1
clone size: few
CDR3 DNA: TGTGCCAGCAGACTAGGAACTAATGAGCAGTTCTTC
CDR3 protein: CASRLGTNEQFF

V gene: TRBV12-3/TRBV12-4
D gene: TRBD2
J gene: TRBJ2-3
clone size: -
CDR3 DNA: TGTGCCAGCAGTTTAAGCGGGAGTGGAGATACGCAGTATTTT
CDR3 protein: CASSLSGSGDTQYF

V gene: TRBV20-1
D gene: TRBD2
J gene: TRBJ2-7
clone size: -
CDR3 DNA: TGCAGTGCTACCTCCACTAGCGGGAGCCCCGGGGAGCAGTACTTC
CDR3 protein: CSATSTSGSPGEQYF

V gene: TRBV27
D gene: TRBD2
J gene: TRBJ2-2
clone size: once
CDR3 DNA: TGTGCCAGCAGTTTGGTGGCGGGAGGCCAAAACACCGGGGAGCTGTTTTTT
CDR3 protein: CASSLVAGGQNTGELFF

V gene: TRBV4-1
D gene: TRBD1
J gene: TRBJ2-7
clone size: few
CDR3 DNA: TGCGCCAGCAGCCAGGGGACAGGGGGCTCCTACGAGCAGTACTTC
CDR3 protein: CASSQGTGGSYEQYF

V gene: TRBV7-6
D gene: TRBD2
J gene: TRBJ2-7
clone size: -
CDR3 DNA: TGTGCCAGCAGCTCGCGAGGGACTAGCGGGAGCTACGAGCAGTACTTC
CDR3 protein: CASSSRGTSGSYEQYF

V gene: TRBV12-3/TRBV12-4
D gene: -
J gene: TRBJ1-1
clone size: -
CDR3 DNA: TGTGCCAGCAGTTTAAGGGGAGATAACACTGAAGCTTTCTTT
CDR3 protein: CASSLRGDNTEAFF

V gene: TRBV5-1
D gene: TRBD1
J gene: TRBJ2-5
clone size: -
CDR3 DNA: TGCGCCAGCAGCTCGGGGACAGGGGGCTTTGGAGAGACCCAGTACTTC
CDR3 protein: CASSSGTGGFGETQYF

V gene: TRBV3-1
D gene: -
J gene: TRBJ1-2
clone size: -
CDR3 DNA: TGTGCCAGCAGCCGGGACGTCTATGGCTACACCTTC
CDR3 protein: CASSRDVYGYTF

V gene: TRBV6-2/TRBV6-3
D gene: -
J gene: TRBJ1-4
clone size: -
CDR3 DNA: TGTGCCAGCAGTACGGGACGGCAGGGTTTTAATGAAAAACTGTTTTTT
CDR3 protein: CASSTGRQGFNEKLFF

V gene: TRBV2
D gene: -
J gene: TRBJ2-7
clone size: once
CDR3 DNA: TGTGCCAGCAGTGAAAGAGGACAAACCTACAATGAGCAGTACTTC
CDR3 protein: CASSERGQTYNEQYF

V gene: TRBV6-1
D gene: TRBD2
J gene: TRBJ2-3
clone size: -
CDR3 DNA: TGTGCCAGCAAAAGCGGGAGCCCCACGGTTCGAACAGATACGCAGTATTTT
CDR3 protein: CASKSGSPTVRTDTQYF

V gene: TRBV28
D gene: -
J gene: TRBJ2-6
clone size: -
CDR3 DNA: TGTGCCAGCAGTTTATCTCCCATTCGACGGACATCTGGGGCCAACGTCCTGACTTTC
CDR3 protein: CASSLSPIRRTSGANVLTF

V gene: TRBV7-9
D gene: -
J gene: TRBJ2-4
clone size: -
CDR3 DNA: TGTGCCAGCAGCTCCGGCTTAGGAGCCAAAGACATTCAGTACTTC
CDR3 protein: CASSSGLGAKDIQYF

V gene: TRBV7-9
D gene: TRBD2
J gene: TRBJ2-3
clone size: few
CDR3 DNA: TGTGCCAGCAGCTCCACTAGCGGGATAACAGATACGCAGTATTTT
CDR3 protein: CASSSTSGITDTQYF

V gene: TRBV9
D gene: -
J gene: TRBJ1-2
clone size: few
CDR3 DNA: TGTGCCAGCAGCGATGGAATAACCCCCGACAGCGAGGGGTATGGCTACACCTTC
CDR3 protein: CASSDGITPDSEGYGYTF

V gene: TRBV20-1
D gene: -
J gene: TRBJ2-5
clone size: few
CDR3 DNA: TGCAGTGCTAGGCCTCGACAGGCTGGCTGGGAGACCCAGTACTTC
CDR3 protein: CSARPRQAGWETQYF

V gene: TRBV13
D gene: -
J gene: TRBJ1-5
clone size: -
CDR3 DNA: TGTGCCAGCAGCCGGTATGGGGGTCAGCCCCAGCATTTT
CDR3 protein: CASSRYGGQPQHF